The rows below give T cell receptor beta chains drawn from one sample of a study of blood T cell repertoires in COVID-19. Clones were sequenced by immunoSEQ multiplex PCR, and TCRdb holds only the in-frame ones, with some missing. The table has about 75,000 clones, roughly 90% seen once. Sample: peripheral blood. All receptors derive from a woman aged 50 to 60 with acute or convalescent COVID-19. The CDR3 runs from the conserved cysteine through the conserved F or W. The D gene is left open where the match is weak. The listing skips clone size in some rows; elsewhere it reads once, few, many or a size class.

TRBD1 TRBJ2-2 TRBV19 NA CASRPGQGIGELFF TGTGCCAGTAGACCGGGACAGGGGATCGGGGAGCTGTTTTTT
TRBD2 TRBJ2-7 TRBV18 NA CASSPPGTSGFHEQYF TGTGCCAGCTCACCACCCGGGACTAGCGGCTTCCACGAGCAGTACTTC
TRBD1 TRBJ2-7 TRBV5-1 NA CASSKGTDTYEQYF TGCGCCAGCAGCAAAGGGACAGACACCTACGAGCAGTACTTC
TRBD1 TRBJ2-1 TRBV12-5 NA CASGLSGGSNEQFF TGTGCTAGTGGTTTGTCAGGGGGTAGCAATGAGCAGTTCTTC
TRBD1 TRBJ1-2 TRBV28 few CASSTGAMYGSYTF TGTGCCAGCAGTACAGGGGCGATGTACGGCAGCTACACCTTC
NA TRBJ1-6 TRBV6-5 NA CASSTQTVGSPLHF TGTGCCAGCAGTACCCAGACAGTCGGATCACCCCTCCACTTT
NA TRBJ2-7 TRBV6-6 NA CASSYSRGGEEQYF TGTGCCAGCAGTTACTCAAGAGGCGGGGAAGAGCAGTACTTC
NA TRBJ1-5 TRBV2 NA CASKTGGNQPQHF TGTGCCAGCAAGACAGGAGGCAATCAGCCCCAGCATTTT
TRBD1 TRBJ1-2 TRBV6-5 NA CASRGTGTHGYTF TGTGCCAGCAGGGGGACAGGGACCCATGGCTACACCTTC
NA TRBJ2-7 TRBV6-5 NA CATISGLSYEQYF TGTGCCACTATTAGCGGATTATCCTACGAGCAGTACTTC
TRBD2 TRBJ2-1 TRBV7-6 NA CASSLDAGGPGEQFF TGTGCCAGCAGCTTAGACGCGGGAGGGCCGGGGGAGCAGTTCTTC
TRBD2 TRBJ2-5 TRBV11-2 NA CASSPPRLAGVETQYF TGTGCCAGCAGCCCACCCCGACTAGCGGGTGTAGAGACCCAGTACTTC
NA TRBJ1-1 TRBV28 NA CATGRMNTEAFF TGTGCCACAGGGAGGATGAACACTGAAGCTTTCTTT
NA TRBJ1-4 TRBV5-1 NA CASSFQGYEKLFF TGCGCCAGCAGCTTTCAGGGCTATGAAAAACTGTTTTTT
TRBD1 TRBJ1-1 TRBV6-5 NA CASSTGQTGGTEAFF TGTGCCAGCAGTACGGGACAGACCGGTGGGACTGAAGCTTTCTTT
NA TRBJ2-1 TRBV30 NA CAWSAIGTGNEQFF TGTGCCTGGAGCGCAATCGGGACTGGGAATGAGCAGTTCTTC
NA TRBJ1-1 TRBV4-1 NA CASSHNSGAGAEAFF TGCGCCAGCAGCCATAATTCAGGGGCCGGGGCTGAAGCTTTCTTT
NA TRBJ2-2 TRBV7-3 NA CASSFSSSGELFF TGTGCCAGCAGCTTCTCCTCGTCCGGGGAGCTGTTTTTT
NA TRBJ2-7 TRBV13 NA CASSLEGGGPGFEYEQYF TGTGCCAGCAGCTTAGAAGGCGGGGGCCCCGGTTTTGAGTACGAGCAGTACTTC
NA TRBJ2-1 TRBV28 few CASSLSAPGEQFF TGTGCCAGCAGTTTATCGGCGCCGGGTGAGCAGTTCTTC
NA TRBJ1-1 TRBV18 NA CASSLSSRNTEAFF TGTGCCAGCTCACTGTCGTCCCGGAACACTGAAGCTTTCTTT
NA TRBJ2-2 TRBV4-3 once CASSPGLTGELFF TGCGCCAGCAGCCCTGGACTCACCGGGGAGCTGTTTTTT
TRBD1 TRBJ2-7 TRBV3-1/TRBV3-2 NA CASSQTGTGVSYEQYF TGTGCCAGCAGCCAGACCGGGACAGGGGTCTCCTACGAGCAGTACTTC
NA TRBJ1-1 TRBV29-1 NA CSVAGTLPNTEAFF TGCAGCGTTGCCGGGACACTTCCTAACACTGAAGCTTTCTTT
NA TRBJ1-6 TRBV7-3 few CASSTGWNSPLHF TGTGCCAGCAGCACAGGGTGGAATTCACCCCTCCACTTT
NA TRBJ1-1 TRBV7-3 NA CASSGPPINTEAFF TGTGCCAGCAGCGGCCCCCCGATTAACACTGAAGCTTTCTTT
TRBD1 TRBJ1-5 TRBV19 NA CASSIGGQGSQPQHF TGTGCCAGTAGTATAGGAGGACAGGGGAGTCAGCCCCAGCATTTT
TRBD2 TRBJ2-7 TRBV7-6 once CASSLAGTRVDEQYF TGTGCCAGCAGCCTCGCCGGGACTAGAGTCGACGAGCAGTACTTC
NA TRBJ1-1 TRBV4-2 NA CASSQDGSRGTEAFF TGTGCCAGCAGCCAAGATGGAAGTCGGGGGACTGAAGCTTTCTTT
TRBD1 TRBJ1-5 TRBV5-8 NA CASSPWTGQSYQPQHF TGTGCCAGCAGCCCATGGACAGGGCAGAGTTATCAGCCCCAGCATTTT
TRBD1 TRBJ1-6 TRBV6-1 few CASSAGQGSSYNSPLHF TGTGCCAGCAGTGCGGGACAGGGGAGCTCCTATAATTCACCCCTCCACTTT
TRBD2 TRBJ2-5 TRBV9 once CASSPGLAGVVVETQYF TGTGCCAGCAGCCCGGGACTAGCGGGAGTCGTTGTGGAGACCCAGTACTTC
NA TRBJ1-1 TRBV28 few CASSLLTETEAFF TGTGCCAGCAGTCTCTTGACTGAAACTGAAGCTTTCTTT
TRBD1 TRBJ1-5 TRBV19 NA CASGIGQGNQPQHF TGTGCCAGTGGAATTGGACAGGGCAATCAGCCCCAGCATTTT
TRBD1 TRBJ1-5 TRBV23-1 NA CASSHGRGNSNQPQHF TGCGCCAGCAGTCATGGCAGGGGGAATAGCAATCAGCCCCAGCATTTT
TRBD2 TRBJ2-3 TRBV6-1 once CASTEGTWTSGFTDTQYF TGTGCCAGCACTGAAGGGACCTGGACTAGCGGATTCACAGATACGCAGTATTTT
TRBD2 TRBJ2-3 TRBV4-2 NA CASSQVNERGGGDTQYF TGTGCCAGCAGCCAAGTGAACGAGCGGGGGGGCGGAGATACGCAGTATTTT
NA TRBJ2-7 TRBV10-2 NA CASNAGQRFEQYF TGCGCCAGCAACGCAGGGCAAAGGTTTGAGCAGTACTTC
NA TRBJ1-1 TRBV30 NA CAWTRLTNTEAFF TGTGCCTGGACCAGGCTAACGAACACTGAAGCTTTCTTT
NA TRBJ2-1 TRBV19 NA CASSIFSGTGFYNEQFF TGTGCCAGTAGTATTTTCTCCGGGACTGGATTCTACAATGAGCAGTTCTTC
NA TRBJ1-1 TRBV19 many CASSSRGRFAFF TGTGCCAGTAGTTCCCGGGGTCGATTCGCTTTCTTT
TRBD1 TRBJ2-1 TRBV12-3/TRBV12-4 NA CASRRTGAHEQFF TGTGCCAGCAGGAGGACAGGGGCCCATGAGCAGTTCTTC
NA TRBJ2-1 TRBV6-5 NA CASVYLDEQFF TGTGCCAGTGTGTACTTGGATGAGCAGTTCTTC
NA TRBJ1-1 TRBV5-5 NA CASSLREGRMNTEAFF TGTGCCAGCAGCCTTAGGGAGGGACGCATGAACACTGAAGCTTTCTTT
NA TRBJ2-4 TRBV19 once CASSYQGWENIQYF TGTGCCAGTAGTTATCAGGGGTGGGAAAACATTCAGTACTTC
NA TRBJ1-5 TRBV3-1/TRBV3-2 NA CASSQESRRGQPQHF TGTGCCAGCAGCCAAGAATCGAGGAGGGGTCAGCCCCAGCATTTT
TRBD1 TRBJ1-2 TRBV6-4 NA CASSGTGTGNRGYTF TGTGCCAGCAGTGGAACCGGGACAGGGAATCGAGGCTACACCTTC
NA TRBJ2-2 TRBV6-5 NA CASSLGGATGELFF TGTGCCAGCAGTTTGGGGGGGGCCACCGGGGAGCTGTTTTTT
NA TRBJ1-5 TRBV27 NA CASSLALGQPQHF TGTGCCAGCAGCCTTGCGCTCGGGCAGCCCCAGCATTTT
NA TRBJ2-6 TRBV6-5 NA CASTSTGTGANVLTF TGTGCCAGCACCTCAACAGGGACTGGGGCCAACGTCCTGACTTTC
TRBD2 TRBJ2-3 TRBV30 NA CAWSKTSGRDTQYF TGTGCCTGGAGTAAGACAAGCGGGAGAGATACGCAGTATTTT
NA TRBJ1-2 TRBV7-9 NA CASSLADSFPPYGYTF TGTGCCAGCAGCTTAGCTGACAGTTTTCCGCCCTATGGCTACACCTTC
TRBD1 TRBJ1-2 TRBV18 NA CASSPEGAGYGYTF TGTGCCAGCTCACCGGAGGGGGCTGGCTATGGCTACACCTTC